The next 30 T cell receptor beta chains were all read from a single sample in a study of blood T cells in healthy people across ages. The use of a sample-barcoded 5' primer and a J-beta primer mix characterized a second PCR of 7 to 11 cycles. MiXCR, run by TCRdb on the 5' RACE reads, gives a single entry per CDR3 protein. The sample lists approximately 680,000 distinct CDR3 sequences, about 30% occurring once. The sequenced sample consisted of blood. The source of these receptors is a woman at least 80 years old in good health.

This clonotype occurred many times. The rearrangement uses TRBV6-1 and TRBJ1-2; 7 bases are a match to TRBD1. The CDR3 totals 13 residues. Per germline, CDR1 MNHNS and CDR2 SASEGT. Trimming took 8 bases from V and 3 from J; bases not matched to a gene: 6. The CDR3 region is CASPRTGDYGYTF. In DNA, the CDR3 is TGTGCCAGCCCTCGGACAGGCGACTATGGCTACACCTTC.

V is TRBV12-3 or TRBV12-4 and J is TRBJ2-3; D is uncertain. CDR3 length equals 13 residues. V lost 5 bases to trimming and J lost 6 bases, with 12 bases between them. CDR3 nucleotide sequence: TGTGCCAGCAGTAGAGTGACGTCTGATACGCAGTATTTT. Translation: CASSRVTSDTQYF.

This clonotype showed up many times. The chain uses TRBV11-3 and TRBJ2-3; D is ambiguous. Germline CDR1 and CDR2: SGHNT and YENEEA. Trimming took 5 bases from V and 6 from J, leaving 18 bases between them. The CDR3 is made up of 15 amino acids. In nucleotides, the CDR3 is TGTGCCAGCAGCCCTGACACGGCCAAAGGGGATACGCAGTATTTT. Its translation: CASSPDTAKGDTQYF. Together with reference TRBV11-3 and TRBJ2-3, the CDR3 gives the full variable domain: EAGVVQSPRYKIIEKKQPVAFWCNPISGHNTLYWYLQNLGQGPELLIRYENEEAVDDSQLPKDRFSAERLKGVDSTLKIQPAELGDSAVYLCASSPDTAKGDTQYFGPGTRLTVL.

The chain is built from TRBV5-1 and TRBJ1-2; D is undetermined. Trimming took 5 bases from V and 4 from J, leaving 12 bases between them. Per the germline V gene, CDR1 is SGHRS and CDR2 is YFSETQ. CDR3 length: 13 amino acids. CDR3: CASSMASTYGYTF. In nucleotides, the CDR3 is TGCGCCAGCAGTATGGCAAGTACCTATGGCTACACCTTC.

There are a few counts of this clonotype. In DNA, the CDR3 is TGTGCCAGCACCGAGAGGGGGATGAACACTGAAGCTTTCTTT. Its translation: CASTERGMNTEAFF. This chain connects TRBV7-9 to TRBJ1-1; tentative D call: TRBD1 (6 bases). CDR3 size: 14 residues. Germline V lookup: CDR1 SEHNR, CDR2 FQNEAQ (reference sequence). The V end was cut by 7 bases, the J end by 0 bases, with 12 bases between. The variable domain in full, completed from reference TRBV7-9 and TRBJ1-1, reads DTGVSQNPRHKITKRGQNVTFRCDPISEHNRLYWYRQTLGQGPEFLTYFQNEAQLEKSRLLSDRFSAERPKGSFSTLEIQRTEQGDSAMYLCASTERGMNTEAFFGQGTRLTVV.

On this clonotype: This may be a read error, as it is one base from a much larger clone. CDR3: CASSLVGQVNEQYF. The CDR3, as DNA: TGTGCCAGCAGCTTAGTGGGACAGGTCAATGAGCAGTACTTC. The rearrangement uses TRBV11-2 and TRBJ2-1; 8 positions match TRBD1. The J call may be in error: the DNA end matches TRBJ2-7 better. Germline CDR1 SGHAT, CDR2 FQNNGV. The CDR3 totals 14 residues.

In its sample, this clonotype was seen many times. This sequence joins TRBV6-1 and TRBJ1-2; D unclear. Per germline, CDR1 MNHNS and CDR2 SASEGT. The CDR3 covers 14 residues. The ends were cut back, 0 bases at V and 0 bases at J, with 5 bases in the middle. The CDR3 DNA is TGTGCCAGCAGTGAAGCGCGGGCTAACTATGGCTACACCTTC. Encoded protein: CASSEARANYGYTF.

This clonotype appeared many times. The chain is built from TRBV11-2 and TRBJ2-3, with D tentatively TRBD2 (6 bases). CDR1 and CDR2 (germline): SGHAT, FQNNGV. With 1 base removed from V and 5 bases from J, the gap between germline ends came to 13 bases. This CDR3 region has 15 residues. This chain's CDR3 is CASSLARLSGDTQYF. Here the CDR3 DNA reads TGTGCCAGCAGCTTAGCACGCCTTAGCGGAGATACGCAGTATTTT. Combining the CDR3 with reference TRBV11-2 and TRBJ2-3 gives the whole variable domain EAGVAQSPRYKIIEKRQSVAFWCNPISGHATLYWYQQILGQGPKLLIQFQNNGVVDDSQLPKDRFSAERLKGVDSTLKIQPAKLEDSAVYLCASSLARLSGDTQYFGPGTRLTVL.

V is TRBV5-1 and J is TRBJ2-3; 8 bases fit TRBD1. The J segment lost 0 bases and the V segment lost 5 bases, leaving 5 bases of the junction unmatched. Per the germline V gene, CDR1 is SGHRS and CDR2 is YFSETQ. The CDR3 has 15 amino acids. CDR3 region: CASRSGTGSTDTQYF. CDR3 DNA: TGCGCCAGCAGATCCGGGACAGGTAGCACAGATACGCAGTATTTT.

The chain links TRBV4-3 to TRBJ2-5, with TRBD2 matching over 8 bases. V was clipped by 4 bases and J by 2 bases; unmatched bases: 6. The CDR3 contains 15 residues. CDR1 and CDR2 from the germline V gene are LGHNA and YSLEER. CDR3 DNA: TGCGCCAGCAGCCTCTACCCGGGAGGGCAAGAGACCCAGTACTTC. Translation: CASSLYPGGQETQYF.

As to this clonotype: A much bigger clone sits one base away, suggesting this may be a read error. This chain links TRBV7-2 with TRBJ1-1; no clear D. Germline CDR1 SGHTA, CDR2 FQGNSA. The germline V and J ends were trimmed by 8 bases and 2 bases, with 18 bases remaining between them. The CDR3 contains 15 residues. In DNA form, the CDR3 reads TGTGCCAGCCGAGGACCGGGTGGGATTAACACTGAAGCTTTCTTT. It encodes CASRGPGGINTEAFF.

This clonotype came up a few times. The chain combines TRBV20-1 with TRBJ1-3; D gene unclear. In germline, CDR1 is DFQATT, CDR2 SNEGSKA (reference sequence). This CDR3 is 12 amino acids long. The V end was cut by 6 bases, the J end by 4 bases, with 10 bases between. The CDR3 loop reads CSARDLGNTIYF. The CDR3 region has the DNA TGCAGTGCCCGGGATCTCGGAAACACCATATATTTT.

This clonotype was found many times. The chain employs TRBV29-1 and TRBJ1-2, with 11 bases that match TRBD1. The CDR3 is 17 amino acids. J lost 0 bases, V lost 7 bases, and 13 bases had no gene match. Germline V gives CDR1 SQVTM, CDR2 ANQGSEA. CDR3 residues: CSAWTGGEGTTNYGYTF. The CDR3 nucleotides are TGCAGCGCCTGGACAGGGGGCGAAGGGACCACTAACTATGGCTACACCTTC. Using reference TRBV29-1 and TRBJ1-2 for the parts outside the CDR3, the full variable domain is SAVISQKPSRDICQRGTSLTIQCQVDSQVTMMFWYRQQPGQSLTLIATANQGSEATYESGFVIDKFPISRPNLTFSTLTVSNMSPEDSSIYLCSAWTGGEGTTNYGYTFGSGTRLTVV.

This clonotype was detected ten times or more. The CDR3 DNA follows: TGTGCCAGCAGCGCCTCGGTGAGAGGACAGGGACGCGGCTACACCTTC. This codes for CASSASVRGQGRGYTF. The chain carries TRBV9 and TRBJ1-2; TRBD1 matches at 8 bases. Germline assignment: CDR1 SGDLS and CDR2 YYNGEE. CDR3 length: 16 amino acids. Trimming cost V 3 bases and J 8 bases; bases outside gene matches: 15.

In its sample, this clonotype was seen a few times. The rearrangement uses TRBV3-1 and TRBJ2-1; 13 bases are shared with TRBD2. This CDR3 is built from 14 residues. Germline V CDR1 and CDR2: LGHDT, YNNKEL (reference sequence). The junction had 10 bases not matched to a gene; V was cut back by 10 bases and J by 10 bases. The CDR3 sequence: CATGLAGAQIEQFF. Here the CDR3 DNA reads TGTGCCACCGGACTAGCGGGGGCGCAAATCGAGCAGTTCTTC.

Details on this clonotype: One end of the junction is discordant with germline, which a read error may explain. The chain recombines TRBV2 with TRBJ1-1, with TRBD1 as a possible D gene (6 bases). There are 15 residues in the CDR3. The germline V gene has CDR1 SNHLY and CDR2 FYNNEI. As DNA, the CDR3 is TGTACCAGCAGTGATTCGGCAGGGGTTTTCTCTGAAGCTTTCTTT. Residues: CTSSDSAGVFSEAFF.

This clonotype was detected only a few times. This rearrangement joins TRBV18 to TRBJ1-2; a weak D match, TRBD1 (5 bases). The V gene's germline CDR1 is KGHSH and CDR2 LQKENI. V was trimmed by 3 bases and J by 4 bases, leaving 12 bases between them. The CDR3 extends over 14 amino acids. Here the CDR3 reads CASSPSDTIYGYTF. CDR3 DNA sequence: TGTGCCAGCTCACCCTCGGACACTATCTATGGCTACACCTTC.

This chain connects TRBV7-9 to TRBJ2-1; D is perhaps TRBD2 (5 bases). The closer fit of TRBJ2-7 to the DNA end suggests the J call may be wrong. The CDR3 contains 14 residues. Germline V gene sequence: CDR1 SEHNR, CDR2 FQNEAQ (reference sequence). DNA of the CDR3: TGTGCCAGCAGCGCGCTCCGGGGAGACAATGAGCAGTACTTC. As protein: CASSALRGDNEQYF.

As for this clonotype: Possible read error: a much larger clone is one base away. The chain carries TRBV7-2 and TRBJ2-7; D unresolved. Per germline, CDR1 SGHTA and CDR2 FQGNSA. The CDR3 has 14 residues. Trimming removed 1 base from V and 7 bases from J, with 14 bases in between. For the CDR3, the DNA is TGTGCCAGCAGCTTAGGTCCGCTTGGCAATGAGCAGTACTTC. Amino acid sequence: CASSLGPLGNEQYF.

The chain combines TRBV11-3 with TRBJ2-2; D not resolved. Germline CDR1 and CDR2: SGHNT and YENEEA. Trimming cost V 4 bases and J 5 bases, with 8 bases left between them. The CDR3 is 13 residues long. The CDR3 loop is CASSSESTGELFF. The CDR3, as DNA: TGTGCCAGCAGCTCAGAAAGTACCGGGGAGCTGTTTTTT. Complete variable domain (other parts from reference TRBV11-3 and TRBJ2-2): EAGVVQSPRYKIIEKKQPVAFWCNPISGHNTLYWYLQNLGQGPELLIRYENEEAVDDSQLPKDRFSAERLKGVDSTLKIQPAELGDSAVYLCASSSESTGELFFGEGSRLTVL.

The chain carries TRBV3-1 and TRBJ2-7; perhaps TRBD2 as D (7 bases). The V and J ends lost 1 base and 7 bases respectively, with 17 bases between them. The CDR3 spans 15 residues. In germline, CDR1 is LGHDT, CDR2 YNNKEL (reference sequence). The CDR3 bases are TGTGCCAGCAGCCAAGCGGGGGGCCTCGGATGGGAGCAGTACTTC. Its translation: CASSQAGGLGWEQYF.

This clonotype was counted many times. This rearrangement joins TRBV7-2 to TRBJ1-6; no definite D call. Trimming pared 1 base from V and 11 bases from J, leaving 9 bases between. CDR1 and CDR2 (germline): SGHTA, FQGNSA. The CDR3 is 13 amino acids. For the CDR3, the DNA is TGTGCCAGCAGCTTAGAACCCCGCACACCCCTCCACTTT. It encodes CASSLEPRTPLHF.

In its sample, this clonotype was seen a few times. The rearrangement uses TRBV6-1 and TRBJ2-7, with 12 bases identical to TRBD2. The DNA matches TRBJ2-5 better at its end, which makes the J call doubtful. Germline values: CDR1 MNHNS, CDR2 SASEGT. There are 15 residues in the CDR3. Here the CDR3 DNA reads TGTGCCAGCAGTGAAAGACTAGCGGGGGAACAGACCCAGTACTTC. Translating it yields CASSERLAGEQTQYF.

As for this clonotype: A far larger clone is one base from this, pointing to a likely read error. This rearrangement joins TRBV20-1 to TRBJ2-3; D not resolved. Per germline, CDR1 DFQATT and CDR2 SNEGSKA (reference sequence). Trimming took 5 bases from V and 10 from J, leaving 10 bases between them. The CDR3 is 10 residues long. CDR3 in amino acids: CSAGTGAQYF. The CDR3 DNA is TGCAGTGCTGGTACGGGCGCGCAGTATTTT.

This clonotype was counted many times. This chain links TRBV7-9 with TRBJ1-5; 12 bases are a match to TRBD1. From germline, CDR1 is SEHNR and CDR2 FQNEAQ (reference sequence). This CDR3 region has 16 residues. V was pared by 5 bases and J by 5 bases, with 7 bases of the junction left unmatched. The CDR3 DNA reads TGTGCCAGCAGCCCGTCCGGGACAGGGGGCGATCAGCCCCAGCATTTT. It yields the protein CASSPSGTGGDQPQHF.

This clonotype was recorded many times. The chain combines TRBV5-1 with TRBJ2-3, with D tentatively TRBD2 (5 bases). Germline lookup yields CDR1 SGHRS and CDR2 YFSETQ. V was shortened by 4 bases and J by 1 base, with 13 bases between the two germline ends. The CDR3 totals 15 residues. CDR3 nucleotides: TGCGCCAGCAGCGCGGAAGGACTCGGCACAGATACGCAGTATTTT. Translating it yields CASSAEGLGTDTQYF. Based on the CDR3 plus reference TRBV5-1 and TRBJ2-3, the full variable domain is KAGVTQTPRYLIKTRGQQVTLSCSPISGHRSVSWYQQTPGQGLQFLFEYFSETQRNKGNFPGRFSGRQFSNSRSEMNVSTLELGDSALYLCASSAEGLGTDTQYFGPGTRLTVL.

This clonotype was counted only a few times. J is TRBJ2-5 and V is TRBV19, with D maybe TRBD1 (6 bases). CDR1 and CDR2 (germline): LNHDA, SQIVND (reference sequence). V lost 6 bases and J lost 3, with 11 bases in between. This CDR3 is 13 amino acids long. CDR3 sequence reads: CASSLQGKETQYF. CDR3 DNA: TGTGCCAGTAGCTTACAGGGTAAAGAGACCCAGTACTTC. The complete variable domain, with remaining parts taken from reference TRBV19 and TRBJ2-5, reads DGGITQSPKYLFRKEGQNVTLSCEQNLNHDAMYWYRQDPGQGLRLIYYSQIVNDFQKGDIAEGYSVSREKKESFPLTVTSAQKNPTAFYLCASSLQGKETQYFGPGTRLLVL.

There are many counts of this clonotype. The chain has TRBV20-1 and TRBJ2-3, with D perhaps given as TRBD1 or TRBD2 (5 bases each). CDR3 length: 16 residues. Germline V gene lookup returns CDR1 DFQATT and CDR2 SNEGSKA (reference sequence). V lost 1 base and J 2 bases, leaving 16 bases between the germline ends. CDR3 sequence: CSARGQFGGITDTQYF. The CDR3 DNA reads TGCAGTGCTAGAGGACAGTTTGGGGGAATCACAGATACGCAGTATTTT.

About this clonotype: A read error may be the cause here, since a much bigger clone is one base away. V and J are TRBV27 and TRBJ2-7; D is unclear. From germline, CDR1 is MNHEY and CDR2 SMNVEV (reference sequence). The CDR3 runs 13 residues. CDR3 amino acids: CTSSLYPNYEQYF. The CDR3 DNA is TGTACCAGCAGCCTATACCCAAACTACGAGCAGTACTTC.

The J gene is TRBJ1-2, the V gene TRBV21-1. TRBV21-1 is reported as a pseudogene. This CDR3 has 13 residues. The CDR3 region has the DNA TGTGCCAGCAGCAACGTACAGAACTATGGCTACACCTTC. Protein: CASSNVQNYGYTF.